The 28 T cell receptor beta chains below come from one sample, sequenced in a study of blood T cell repertoires in COVID-19. Assay: immunoSEQ multiplex PCR; the TCRdb copy retains only in-frame clones and omits some. The sample carries a few hundred thousand clones, around 86% recorded once. Sequencing was performed on peripheral blood. These receptor sequences come from a woman aged 55-70 years with COVID-19, enrolled during active disease.

The chain links TRBV6-1 to TRBJ2-1; D is perhaps TRBD1 (6 bases). This CDR3 contains 17 residues. Germline-derived CDR1 and CDR2 are MNHNS and SASEGT. Trimming cost V 4 bases and J 0 bases, with 16 bases left between them. This CDR3 reads CASSGSGTILSYNEQFF. In DNA form, the CDR3 reads TGTGCCAGCAGTGGGTCCGGGACAATACTCTCCTACAATGAGCAGTTCTTC.

The chain uses TRBV27 and TRBJ2-1; D is possibly TRBD1 (5 bases). V was cut by 7 bases and J by 4 bases, with 11 bases left in between. This CDR3 region has 13 residues. Germline CDR1 reads MNHEY; CDR2 reads SMNVEV (reference sequence). CDR3 amino acids: CASTKRGYNEQFF. In DNA form, the CDR3 reads TGTGCCAGCACCAAAAGGGGATACAATGAGCAGTTCTTC.

This clone showed up just a few times. V usage is TRBV6-6 and J usage is TRBJ1-5; D is perhaps TRBD1 (6 bases). This CDR3 spans 13 amino acids. Trimming pared 5 bases from V and 6 bases from J, leaving 11 bases between. The V gene's germline CDR1 is MNHNY and CDR2 SVGAGI (reference sequence). CDR3 in amino acids: CASSRGQGQPQHF. The DNA of the CDR3 is TGTGCCAGCAGTCGGGGACAAGGTCAGCCCCAGCATTTT.

Written as DNA, the CDR3 is TGTGCCAGCAGTTTACTTCCGGCTAGCGGTCGGACCGGGGAGCTGTTTTTT. It specifies CASSLLPASGRTGELFF. V and J are TRBV6-2 or TRBV6-3 and TRBJ2-2; 7 bases agree with TRBD2. Germline trimming cut 4 bases from V and 5 bases from J; bases unmatched to any gene: 13. This CDR3 region has 17 residues. Germline assignment: CDR1 MNHEY and CDR2 SVGEGT.

The genes are TRBV3-1 (or the pseudogene TRBV3-2) and TRBJ2-2, with 10 bases lining up with TRBD1. The germline CDR1 and CDR2 sequences are LGHDT and YNNKEL (reference sequence). This CDR3 contains 16 residues. With V trimmed by 4 bases and J by 3 bases, 5 bases remained unmatched. The CDR3 here is CASSLRTGGDTGELFF. The CDR3 DNA reads TGTGCCAGCAGCCTTAGGACAGGGGGAGACACCGGGGAGCTGTTTTTT.

The rearrangement links TRBV7-2 to TRBJ2-1; 7 bases fit TRBD2. The CDR3 contains 12 residues. Trimming cost V 5 bases and J 9 bases; bases outside gene matches: 4. Germline CDR1 SGHTA, CDR2 FQGNSA. DNA for the CDR3: TGTGCCAGCAGCCTCCAGCGGGGTGAGCAGTTCTTC. It is translated as CASSLQRGEQFF.

This rearrangement joins TRBV29-1 to TRBJ2-5; TRBD1 agrees at 8 bases. Germline loops: CDR1 SQVTM, CDR2 ANQGSEA. The CDR3 has 11 amino acids. V was pared by 7 bases and J by 5 bases, with 3 bases of the junction left unmatched. CDR3: CSARTGETQYF. The CDR3 DNA reads as TGCAGCGCTAGGACAGGGGAGACCCAGTACTTC.

As concerns this clone: One end of the junction fails to match germline, which may point to a read error. V usage is TRBV28 and J usage is TRBJ2-5; 12 nucleotides agree with TRBD1. The CDR3 is 14 residues long. Germline CDR1 is MDHEN and CDR2 is SYDVKM. The CDR3 region has the DNA TGTGCCAAGGGGGGACAGGGGGCGCAAGGGACCCAGTACTTC. Protein sequence: CAKGGQGAQGTQYF.

This clone was observed a single time. This chain links TRBV6-5 with TRBJ1-1; D remains unclear. The CDR3 loop spans 14 amino acids. The germline V gene encodes CDR1 MNHEY and CDR2 SVGAGI. Between the trimmed V and J ends, which lost 8 bases and 4 bases, there was a span of 17 bases. CDR3 sequence reads: CASRGGMVITEAFF. The CDR3, as DNA: TGTGCCAGCCGCGGAGGGATGGTCATCACTGAAGCTTTCTTT.

The chain has TRBV28 and TRBJ1-4; weak D call: TRBD1 (6 bases). The CDR3 has 15 residues. Germline CDR1 is MDHEN and CDR2 is SYDVKM. Trimming took 10 bases from V and 5 from J, leaving 20 bases between them. CDR3 sequence reads: CATLFIGQGNEKLFF. CDR3 DNA sequence: TGTGCCACCCTATTCATTGGGCAGGGGAATGAAAAACTGTTTTTT. Using reference TRBV28 and TRBJ1-4 for the parts outside the CDR3, the full variable domain is DVKVTQSSRYLVKRTGEKVFLECVQDMDHENMFWYRQDPGLGLRLIYFSYDVKMKEKGDIPEGYSVSREKKERFSLILESASTNQTSMYLCATLFIGQGNEKLFFGSGTQLSVL.

V gene TRBV28 combines with J gene TRBJ1-2; TRBD1 is a possible D gene (5 bases). In germline, CDR1 is MDHEN, CDR2 SYDVKM. This CDR3 contains 12 residues. The CDR3 sequence: CVTAPPIYGYTF. In DNA form, the CDR3 reads TGTGTGACAGCTCCGCCAATCTATGGCTACACCTTC.

V and J are TRBV9 and TRBJ2-1; 10 bases align to TRBD2. V dropped 1 base and J dropped 6; count of bases not matched to a gene: 4. There are 15 residues in the CDR3. From germline, CDR1 is SGDLS and CDR2 YYNGEE. The CDR3 reads CASSVISSGSNEQFF. The DNA for the CDR3 is TGTGCCAGCAGCGTAATCTCTAGCGGGAGCAATGAGCAGTTCTTC.

This chain joins TRBV28 and TRBJ1-5; TRBD1 agrees at 8 bases. There are 15 residues in the CDR3. CDR1 is MDHEN, CDR2 SYDVKM, per germline. The ends lost 4 bases at V and 0 bases at J; junction bases unmatched: 2. The CDR3 DNA sequence: TGTGCCAGCAGTTGGACAGGGTTTAGCAATCAGCCCCAGCATTTT. Translation gives CASSWTGFSNQPQHF.

This chain links TRBV5-1 with TRBJ2-1, with TRBD2 as a possible D gene (5 bases). Trimming left V 1 base short and J 9 bases short, with 8 bases between. The CDR3 has 12 residues. Germline values: CDR1 SGHRS, CDR2 YFSETQ. The CDR3 bases are TGCGCCAGCAGCTTGTCTGAGGGTGAGCAGTTCTTC. Its translation is CASSLSEGEQFF.

The rearrangement links TRBV7-9 to TRBJ2-1; D is possibly TRBD1 (5 bases). The length of the CDR3 is 15 residues. Looked up from germline, CDR1 is SEHNR and CDR2 is FQNEAQ (reference sequence). The V end was cut by 5 bases, the J end by 7 bases, with 18 bases between. CDR3 sequence reads: CASSPKIRVGNEQFF. The CDR3 bases are TGTGCCAGCAGCCCCAAAATCAGGGTGGGTAATGAGCAGTTCTTC.

The chain recombines TRBV6-6 with TRBJ1-5; possibly TRBD1 for D (5 bases). CDR1 MNHNY and CDR2 SVGAGI come from the germline V gene (reference sequence). The CDR3 consists of 16 residues. V was cut by 2 bases and J by 6 bases, with 17 bases left in between. In DNA form, the CDR3 reads TGTGCCAGCAGTTACGGGGTCAAGGGGTCTACTCAGCCCCAGCATTTT. Translation: CASSYGVKGSTQPQHF.

The chain carries TRBV18 and TRBJ1-4; TRBD1 might be the D (5 bases). This CDR3 is built from 14 residues. The V end was cut by 2 bases, the J end by 6 bases, with 10 bases between. Germline assignment: CDR1 KGHSH and CDR2 LQKENI. The CDR3 spells CASSPRDRDEKLFF. DNA of the CDR3: TGTGCCAGCTCACCAAGAGACAGAGATGAAAAACTGTTTTTT.

This chain connects TRBV5-4 to TRBJ1-1, with D possibly being TRBD1 (6 bases). Germline values: CDR1 SGHNT, CDR2 YYREEE (reference sequence). CDR3 length: 14 residues. Trimming removed 0 bases at V and 1 base at J, with 7 bases between. Here the CDR3 DNA reads TGTGCCAGCAGCTTGGGCAGGGGGAACACTGAAGCTTTCTTT. This codes for CASSLGRGNTEAFF.

The V gene is TRBV7-2, the J gene TRBJ1-6; no clear D. V lost 0 bases and J lost 10, with 7 bases in between. The CDR3 is made up of 13 amino acids. CDR1 is SGHTA and CDR2 is FQGNSA in the germline V gene. CDR3 protein: CASSLARLSPLHF. Here the CDR3 DNA reads TGTGCCAGCAGCTTAGCGCGGTTATCACCCCTCCACTTT. Based on the CDR3 plus reference TRBV7-2 and TRBJ1-6, the full variable domain is GAGVSQSPSNKVTEKGKDVELRCDPISGHTALYWYRQSLGQGLEFLIYFQGNSAPDKSGLPSDRFSAERTGGSVSTLTIQRTQQEDSAVYLCASSLARLSPLHFGNGTRLTVT.

CDR3 amino acids: CATATGGGQPQHF. The CDR3 bases are TGTGCCACCGCCACAGGGGGTGGTCAGCCCCAGCATTTT. V and J are TRBV19 and TRBJ1-5, with 8 positions matching TRBD1. The CDR3 runs to 13 residues. Losses at the gene ends were 10 bases for V and 6 bases for J; bases not matched to a gene: 8. Germline V gives CDR1 LNHDA, CDR2 SQIVND (reference sequence).

This clone appeared once. This chain's CDR3 is CASSLTGYETQYF. Written as DNA, the CDR3 is TGCGCCAGCAGCTTGACGGGGTACGAGACCCAGTACTTC. The V and J genes are TRBV5-1 and TRBJ2-5; D possibly corresponds to TRBD2 (5 bases). The germline V gene encodes CDR1 SGHRS and CDR2 YFSETQ. Trimming cost V 1 base and J 5 bases, with 9 bases left between them. The CDR3 length is 13 residues.

The genes are TRBV20-1 and TRBJ2-2, with D uncertain. Trimming stripped 3 bases from V and 2 bases from J, with 13 bases between. CDR1 is DFQATT and CDR2 is SNEGSKA in the germline V gene (reference sequence). CDR3 length: 15 residues. DNA of the CDR3: TGCAGTGCTAGTTGGGCTGGCCAAAACACCGGGGAGCTGTTTTTT. Translated: CSASWAGQNTGELFF.

The chain carries TRBV20-1 and TRBJ1-6; 8 bases are shared with TRBD1. This CDR3 is built from 13 residues. J gave up 6 bases and V 3 bases, and 1 base lay outside the gene matches. Germline V CDR1 and CDR2: DFQATT, SNEGSKA (reference sequence). The CDR3 bases are TGCAGTGCTAGTGACAGGGGTAATTCACCCCTCCACTTT. Its protein is CSASDRGNSPLHF.

This chain connects TRBV6-2 or TRBV6-3 to TRBJ2-7, with D perhaps TRBD1 (5 bases). The CDR3 is 14 residues long. V was shortened by 2 bases and J by 0 bases, with 8 bases between the two germline ends. Germline V gene lookup returns CDR1 MNHEY and CDR2 SVGEGT. CDR3 nucleotides: TGTGCCAGCAGTTACCTCAGGGTCTCCTACGAGCAGTACTTC. Its translation is CASSYLRVSYEQYF.

This clone was recorded a few times. This chain uses TRBV27 with TRBJ1-2, with 7 bases identical to TRBD1. V shed 6 bases and J 6 bases; nucleotides not matched to a gene: 4. The germline V gene has CDR1 MNHEY and CDR2 SMNVEV (reference sequence). CDR3 length equals 12 residues. In nucleotides, the CDR3 is TGTGCCAGCAGAACCGACAGGGATGGCTACACCTTC. Translating gives CASRTDRDGYTF.

This chain uses TRBV6-2 or TRBV6-3 with TRBJ2-7; 8 bases line up with TRBD1. The CDR3 is made up of 14 amino acids. The J segment lost 3 bases and the V segment lost 0 bases, leaving 1 base of the junction unmatched. CDR1 is MNHEY and CDR2 is SVGEGT in the germline V gene. CDR3 in amino acids: CASSYSGTGYEQYF. CDR3 nucleotide sequence: TGTGCCAGCAGTTACTCCGGGACAGGCTACGAGCAGTACTTC.

This sequence joins TRBV23-1 and TRBJ2-1; no firm D call. TRBV23-1 is an open reading frame, and its role is uncertain. V lost 11 bases and J lost 7, with 18 bases in between. This CDR3 contains 13 residues. The CDR3: CACLELGGNEQFF. The CDR3 region has the DNA TGCGCCTGCCTCGAGCTAGGTGGGAATGAGCAGTTCTTC.

The chain uses TRBV5-1 and TRBJ2-7, with TRBD1 matching 10 bases. The V segment lost 0 bases and the J segment 2 bases; nucleotides outside the gene matches: 5. CDR1 and CDR2 (germline): SGHRS, YFSETQ. The CDR3 loop spans 16 amino acids. CDR3 region: CASSLEGQGTPYEQYF. The CDR3 nucleotides are TGCGCCAGCAGCTTGGAGGGACAGGGGACCCCCTACGAGCAGTACTTC. The full variable domain, its missing parts supplied by reference TRBV5-1 and TRBJ2-7, is KAGVTQTPRYLIKTRGQQVTLSCSPISGHRSVSWYQQTPGQGLQFLFEYFSETQRNKGNFPGRFSGRQFSNSRSEMNVSTLELGDSALYLCASSLEGQGTPYEQYFGPGTRLTVT.